Here is one TCR beta chain with its context. Its antigen is not known. The data belong to a study of breast tumors, draining lymph nodes, adjacent tissues. Notes on the study in general: Data only fit, rather than demonstrated, lymph node origin of most tumor T cells. Tumors had less TCR diversity than lymph nodes, more than nontumor tissue. Findings are consistent with lymph node origin and intratumoral expansion of most tumor T cells. Tumor and nontumor repertoires were significantly more similar in luminal-like than in basal-like breast cancer.

CDR3 size: 14 residues. Trimming removed 2 bases at V and 6 bases at J, with 14 bases between. In TCRdb, the multiplex PCR reads were re-called with MiXCR into one record per CDR3 protein. The sample contains 140,000 to 150,000 distinct CDR3 sequences, over 25% of which appear only once. Axillary draining lymph nodes of breast cancer patients supplied the node samples. Input material: axillary lymph node tissue. The chain couples TRBV12-3 or TRBV12-4 to TRBJ2-7; D call uncertain. The receptor comes from a female donor with breast cancer. Some clones in this sample may be carry-over from other donors' samples. The CDR3 is CASSLTLQGSEQYF. The CDR3 coding sequence is TGTGCCAGCAGTTTAACTCTGCAAGGTAGCGAGCAGTACTTC.